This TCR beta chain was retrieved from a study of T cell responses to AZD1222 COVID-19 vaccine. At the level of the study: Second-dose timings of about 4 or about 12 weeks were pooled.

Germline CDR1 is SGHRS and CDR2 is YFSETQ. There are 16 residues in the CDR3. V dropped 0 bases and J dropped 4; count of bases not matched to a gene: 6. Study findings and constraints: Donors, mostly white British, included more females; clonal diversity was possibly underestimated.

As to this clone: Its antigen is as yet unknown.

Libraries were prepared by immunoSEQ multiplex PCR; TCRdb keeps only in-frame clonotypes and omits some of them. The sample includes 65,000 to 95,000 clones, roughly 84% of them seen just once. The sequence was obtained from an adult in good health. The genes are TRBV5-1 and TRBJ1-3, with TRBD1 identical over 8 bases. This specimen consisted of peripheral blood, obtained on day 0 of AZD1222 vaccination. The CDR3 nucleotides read TGCGCCAGCAGCTTGGTAGGGCAGGGGGCCGGAAACACCATATATTTT. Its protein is CASSLVGQGAGNTIYF.